The 21 T cell receptor beta chains presented below share a single source sample, sequenced in a study of graft-versus-host responses after intestinal transplantation. These TCRs' antigens remain unknown. TCRdb's copy holds only in-frame clones and misses some; the assay was immunoSEQ multiplex PCR. The sample includes about 120,000 clones, about 93% seen only once; the top ten take around 0.12%. This specimen consisted of unstimulated CD4+ T cells sorted from spleen or lymph node cells, obtained before intestinal transplant. The receptors here all came from a human donor who received an intestinal transplant.

The gene calls are TRBV6-1 and TRBJ1-2; D might be TRBD1 (5 bases). Per the germline V gene, CDR1 is MNHNS and CDR2 is SASEGT. V lost 7 bases and J 4 bases, leaving 10 bases between the germline ends. The CDR3 loop spans 12 amino acids. The CDR3 DNA reads TGTGCCAGCACCACAGGAATCTATGGCTACACCTTC. Its translation is CASTTGIYGYTF.

The chain joins TRBV30 to TRBJ2-2; the D gene is possibly TRBD1 (5 bases). V was pared by 4 bases and J by 4 bases, with 10 bases between. The CDR3 is 13 residues long. The germline V gene has CDR1 GTSNPN and CDR2 SVGIG (reference sequence). The CDR3 nucleotides are TGTGCCTGGATAGACAGATCCACCGGGGAGCTGTTTTTT. This encodes CAWIDRSTGELFF.

The CDR3 region is CASSHLRPRVVNTEAFF. CDR3 nucleotides: TGTGCCAGCAGCCACCTTCGACCAAGGGTCGTGAACACTGAAGCTTTCTTT. The chain links TRBV5-4 to TRBJ1-1; D not certain. Germline-derived CDR1 and CDR2 are SGHNT and YYREEE (reference sequence). V lost 4 bases to trimming and J lost 0 bases, with 19 bases between them. The CDR3 covers 17 residues.

V usage is TRBV6-6 and J usage is TRBJ1-1; 9 bases are shared with TRBD1. The CDR3 spans 14 residues. Germline CDR1 reads MNHNY; CDR2 reads SVGAGI (reference sequence). With 7 bases clipped from V and 1 base from J, the junction kept 4 bases outside the gene matches. In nucleotides, the CDR3 is TGTGCCAGCAATCGGGACAGGGCGAACACTGAAGCTTTCTTT. Translating gives CASNRDRANTEAFF.

This chain connects TRBV9 to TRBJ2-2, with D tentatively TRBD1 (5 bases). Between the trimmed V and J ends, which lost 2 bases and 8 bases, there was a span of 19 bases. Germline V gene lookup returns CDR1 SGDLS and CDR2 YYNGEE. The CDR3 runs to 16 residues. DNA for the CDR3: TGTGCCAGCAGCGTGCTAGGGGAATTTAACCGGGGGGAGCTGTTTTTT. Its translation: CASSVLGEFNRGELFF.

This clone was detected a few times. V usage is TRBV28 and J usage is TRBJ1-4; no clear D. This CDR3 spans 12 amino acids. V was cut by 3 bases and J by 8 bases, with 7 bases left in between. The germline V gene encodes CDR1 MDHEN and CDR2 SYDVKM. The CDR3 spells CASSFSQEKLFF. The CDR3 DNA sequence: TGTGCCAGCAGTTTTTCGCAGGAAAAACTGTTTTTT.

The V call is TRBV7-9, the J call TRBJ2-7, with a possible D match to TRBD2 (6 bases). The CDR3 loop spans 12 amino acids. Trimming removed 5 bases at V and 3 bases at J, with 8 bases between. Germline V CDR1 and CDR2: SEHNR, FQNEAQ (reference sequence). CDR3 sequence: CASSEGGYEQYF. For the CDR3, the DNA is TGTGCCAGCAGCGAGGGAGGCTACGAGCAGTACTTC.

The genes are TRBV14 and TRBJ1-5, with D maybe TRBD1 (5 bases). V gave up 4 bases and J gave up 4 bases, with 8 bases separating them. Per germline, CDR1 SGHDN and CDR2 FVKESK. This CDR3 has 13 amino acids. CDR3 residues: CASSPTGNQPQHF. Here the CDR3 DNA reads TGTGCCAGCAGCCCCACAGGTAATCAGCCCCAGCATTTT.

The rearrangement uses TRBV29-1 and TRBJ1-2; 8 nucleotides match TRBD1. Per the germline V gene, CDR1 is SQVTM and CDR2 is ANQGSEA. The junction had 6 bases not matched to a gene; V was cut back by 7 bases and J by 2 bases. The CDR3 covers 13 residues. CDR3 nucleotides: TGCAGCGCCCAGGACAGGGCCAACTATGGCTACACCTTC. As protein: CSAQDRANYGYTF.

The chain carries TRBV5-6 and TRBJ2-7, with 10 bases identical to TRBD1. There are 13 residues in the CDR3. V shed 5 bases and J 7 bases; nucleotides not matched to a gene: 6. Germline lookup yields CDR1 SGHDT and CDR2 YYEEEE. CDR3 DNA: TGTGCCAGCAGTTCAGGACAGGGGGTAGAGCAGTACTTC. Its protein is CASSSGQGVEQYF.

The rearrangement joins TRBV4-2 to TRBJ2-7; unclear D gene. Germline CDR1 reads LGHNA; CDR2 reads YNFKEQ. V lost 0 bases to trimming and J lost 5 bases, with 8 bases between them. CDR3 length equals 13 residues. CDR3 in DNA: TGTGCCAGCAGCCAAGATCGGAACCACGAGCAGTACTTC. It is translated as CASSQDRNHEQYF.

J is TRBJ2-2 and V is TRBV19; 9 bases are shared with TRBD1. Per the germline V gene, CDR1 is LNHDA and CDR2 is SQIVND (reference sequence). The junction had 5 bases not matched to a gene; V was cut back by 2 bases and J by 4 bases. The CDR3 contains 16 residues. CDR3 DNA: TGTGCCAGTAGTATATCCGGGACAGGGATCACCGGGGAGCTGTTTTTT. This translates into CASSISGTGITGELFF.

The chain uses TRBV5-8 and TRBJ1-1; D not resolved. Germline CDR1 SGHTS, CDR2 YDEGEE. This CDR3 comprises 13 residues. V was shortened by 3 bases and J by 9 bases, with 15 bases between the two germline ends. The CDR3 loop reads CASSSGGVKKAFF. The CDR3 DNA sequence: TGTGCCAGCAGCTCGGGAGGTGTTAAAAAAGCTTTCTTT. The full variable domain, with the rest looked up from reference TRBV5-8 and TRBJ1-1, is EAGVTQSPTHLIKTRGQQATLRCSPISGHTSVYWYQQALGLGLQFLLWYDEGEERNRGNFPPRFSGRQFPNYSSELNVNALELEDSALYLCASSSGGVKKAFFGQGTRLTVV.

Written as DNA, the CDR3 is TGTGCCAGCAGCTTACACCAGGGTGGGTTGAACACCGGGGAGCTGTTTTTT. This gives the protein CASSLHQGGLNTGELFF. This chain uses TRBV11-2 with TRBJ2-2; tentatively, D is TRBD1 (5 bases). V was clipped by 2 bases and J by 1 base, with 14 bases between them. Germline V lookup: CDR1 SGHAT, CDR2 FQNNGV. The CDR3 consists of 17 residues. The complete variable domain, with remaining parts taken from reference TRBV11-2 and TRBJ2-2, reads EAGVAQSPRYKIIEKRQSVAFWCNPISGHATLYWYQQILGQGPKLLIQFQNNGVVDDSQLPKDRFSAERLKGVDSTLKIQPAKLEDSAVYLCASSLHQGGLNTGELFFGEGSRLTVL.

A single count supports this clone. This chain uses TRBV7-8 with TRBJ1-1; tentatively, D is TRBD1 (6 bases). The CDR3 extends over 15 amino acids. Germline V CDR1 and CDR2: SGHVS, FQNEAQ. V shed 5 bases and J shed 2 bases, with 15 bases lying between them. The CDR3 loop is CASSVRVGGNTEAFF. The CDR3 DNA is TGTGCCAGCAGCGTCAGGGTGGGGGGCAACACTGAAGCTTTCTTT.

The chain links TRBV25-1 to TRBJ1-4, with D perhaps TRBD1 (6 bases). Between the trimmed V and J ends, which lost 4 bases and 8 bases, there was a span of 17 bases. The CDR3 runs to 15 residues. Germline CDR1 MGHDK, CDR2 SYGVNS. As DNA, the CDR3 is TGTGCCAGCAGTGGCAGTGGGGGCGCGGGGGAAAAACTGTTTTTT. Translation: CASSGSGGAGEKLFF.

The genes are TRBV7-3 and TRBJ2-5; D ambiguous. The J call is uncertain, as TRBJ2-7 better fits the DNA end. The CDR3 covers 15 residues. Looked up from germline, CDR1 is SGHTA and CDR2 is FQGTGA. CDR3 sequence reads: CASRTQDGVSYEQYF. CDR3 sequence (DNA): TGTGCCAGCAGGACCCAGGACGGCGTCTCCTACGAGCAGTACTTC.

The chain couples TRBV9 to TRBJ2-1; TRBD1 matches at 9 bases. With V trimmed by 0 bases and J by 12 bases, 13 bases remained unmatched. This CDR3 region has 16 residues. Per germline, CDR1 SGDLS and CDR2 YYNGEE. CDR3 in DNA: TGTGCCAGCAGCGTAGATCCCGGGACAGGGATTAAAGGGCAGTTCTTC. It is translated as CASSVDPGTGIKGQFF.

The CDR3: CASSATGGGTYEQYF. CDR3 DNA: TGTGCCAGCAGCGCGACAGGGGGGGGGACCTACGAGCAGTACTTC. V and J are TRBV9 and TRBJ2-7; 9 nucleotides agree with TRBD1. The ends lost 3 bases at V and 2 bases at J; junction bases unmatched: 6. There are 15 residues in the CDR3. The germline V gene encodes CDR1 SGDLS and CDR2 YYNGEE.

In nucleotides, the CDR3 is TGTGCCAGCAGTCGATCCCTCCCTAGCTCCTACAATGAGCAGTTCTTC. Its protein is CASSRSLPSSYNEQFF. This chain links TRBV27 with TRBJ2-1; D is unclear. Germline CDR1 is MNHEY and CDR2 is SMNVEV (reference sequence). There are 16 residues in the CDR3. The ends were cut back, 5 bases at V and 0 bases at J, with 14 bases in the middle.

The chain couples TRBV7-9 to TRBJ2-6; a possible D gene is TRBD1 (6 bases). Germline-derived CDR1 and CDR2 are SEHNR and FQNEAQ (reference sequence). The CDR3 consists of 15 residues. Trimming removed 4 bases at V and 5 bases at J, with 12 bases between. CDR3 sequence reads: CASSSTGGRANVLTF. In DNA, the CDR3 is TGTGCCAGCAGCTCGACAGGAGGTAGGGCCAACGTCCTGACTTTC.